Listed here are 15 T cell receptor beta chains from one sample, sequenced in a study of blood T cell repertoires in COVID-19. Profiled with immunoSEQ multiplex PCR; TCRdb holds only in-frame clones, not every one. The table shows about 250,000 clones, with around 88% occurring only once. Material: peripheral blood. These receptors came from a woman in her 30s with COVID-19, enrolled during active disease.

The rearrangement joins TRBV11-2 to TRBJ2-1; 9 bases agree with TRBD2. The CDR3 spans 17 residues. The germline CDR1 and CDR2 sequences are SGHAT and FQNNGV. V shed 5 bases, J shed 8 bases, and the junction held 16 bases outside the gene matches. CDR3 region: CASSPLPSAGGSHEQFF. CDR3 DNA sequence: TGTGCCAGCAGCCCTCTCCCTAGTGCGGGGGGGTCCCATGAGCAGTTCTTC.

The chain couples TRBV5-1 to TRBJ1-1; a weak D match, TRBD1 (6 bases). V was pared by 0 bases and J by 4 bases, with 13 bases between. Germline CDR1 is SGHRS and CDR2 is YFSETQ. The CDR3 is made up of 15 amino acids. The CDR3 protein is CASSLAGGAATEAFF. DNA for the CDR3: TGCGCCAGCAGCTTGGCCGGGGGGGCTGCCACTGAAGCTTTCTTT. The variable domain in full, with the rest retrieved from reference TRBV5-1 and TRBJ1-1, is KAGVTQTPRYLIKTRGQQVTLSCSPISGHRSVSWYQQTPGQGLQFLFEYFSETQRNKGNFPGRFSGRQFSNSRSEMNVSTLELGDSALYLCASSLAGGAATEAFFGQGTRLTVV.

The J gene is TRBJ1-4, the V gene TRBV28; a possible D gene is TRBD1 (5 bases). Germline CDR1 and CDR2: MDHEN and SYDVKM. Trimming removed 1 base from V and 4 bases from J, with 7 bases in between. The CDR3 has 14 residues. CDR3 residues: CASSLSGGNEKLFF. CDR3 coding DNA: TGTGCCAGCAGTTTATCGGGGGGTAATGAAAAACTGTTTTTT.

This sequence joins TRBV2 and TRBJ2-3, with a possible D match to TRBD1 (6 bases). Germline CDR1 SNHLY, CDR2 FYNNEI. The V gene lost 6 bases and the J gene lost 1 base, with 14 bases spanning the gap. The length of the CDR3 is 15 residues. CDR3 loop: CASSSGTRRTDTQYF. The CDR3 nucleotides read TGTGCCAGCAGCTCCGGGACAAGGCGCACAGATACGCAGTATTTT.

V is TRBV7-2 and J is TRBJ2-1; D possibly corresponds to TRBD2 (7 bases). Trimming left V 0 bases short and J 3 bases short, with 9 bases between. The CDR3 runs 15 residues. Germline V gene data show CDR1 as SGHTA and CDR2 as FQGNSA. The CDR3 protein is CASSLARGGYNEQFF. The CDR3 DNA follows: TGTGCCAGCAGCTTAGCGAGGGGGGGCTACAATGAGCAGTTCTTC.

This chain connects TRBV29-1 to TRBJ1-1, with D tentatively TRBD1 (6 bases). The ends were cut back, 5 bases at V and 4 bases at J, with 14 bases in the middle. CDR3 size: 13 residues. Germline V gives CDR1 SQVTM, CDR2 ANQGSEA. This CDR3 reads CSVRPQGSTEAFF. The CDR3 DNA is TGCAGCGTTCGCCCCCAGGGGAGCACTGAAGCTTTCTTT.

This clone has just one count. V gene TRBV7-2 combines with J gene TRBJ2-3; 12 nucleotides line up with TRBD2. The V segment lost 5 bases and the J segment 3 bases; nucleotides outside the gene matches: 0. This CDR3 has 14 amino acids. Germline V gives CDR1 SGHTA, CDR2 FQGNSA. The CDR3 DNA reads as TGTGCCAGCAGCGGGACTAGCGGGACAGATACGCAGTATTTT. This encodes CASSGTSGTDTQYF. The full variable domain, its missing parts supplied by reference TRBV7-2 and TRBJ2-3, is GAGVSQSPSNKVTEKGKDVELRCDPISGHTALYWYRQSLGQGLEFLIYFQGNSAPDKSGLPSDRFSAERTGGSVSTLTIQRTQQEDSAVYLCASSGTSGTDTQYFGPGTRLTVL.

The rearrangement uses TRBV2 and TRBJ2-7, with 9 positions matching TRBD2. The germline V gene encodes CDR1 SNHLY and CDR2 FYNNEI. The CDR3 is 15 amino acids. V was pared by 1 base and J by 6 bases, with 7 bases of the junction left unmatched. CDR3 DNA sequence: TGTGCCAGCAGTGAAGATGGACTAGCGAAGGGCGAGCAGTACTTC. It codes for CASSEDGLAKGEQYF. The full variable domain, rest sourced from reference TRBV2 and TRBJ2-7, is EPEVTQTPSHQVTQMGQEVILRCVPISNHLYFYWYRQILGQKVEFLVSFYNNEISEKSEIFDDQFSVERPDGSNFTLKIRSTKLEDSAMYFCASSEDGLAKGEQYFGPGTRLTVT.

V and J are TRBV10-2 and TRBJ2-7; D gene ambiguous. CDR3 size: 14 residues. The germline V and J ends were trimmed by 2 bases and 3 bases, with 11 bases remaining between them. CDR1 WSHSY and CDR2 SAAADI come from the germline V gene. The CDR3 region has the DNA TGCGCCAGCAGTGAGACAATTGACATCTACGAGCAGTACTTC. Translation: CASSETIDIYEQYF.

This clone was counted only a few times. The chain recombines TRBV4-1 with TRBJ2-7, with a tentative D call TRBD1 (5 bases). Germline values: CDR1 MGHRA, CDR2 YSYEKL. The CDR3 length is 13 residues. With 1 base removed from V and 6 bases from J, the gap between germline ends came to 10 bases. CDR3 in amino acids: CASSQVTRAEQYF. In nucleotides, the CDR3 is TGCGCCAGCAGCCAAGTAACCAGGGCCGAGCAGTACTTC.

The rearrangement joins TRBV12-5 to TRBJ2-3, with 7 bases matching TRBD1. The CDR3 contains 13 residues. In germline, CDR1 is LGHNT, CDR2 FRNRAP. With V trimmed by 5 bases and J by 4 bases, 3 bases remained unmatched. CDR3 sequence: CASGTTGSDTQYF. In nucleotides, the CDR3 is TGTGCTAGTGGTACGACAGGGTCAGATACGCAGTATTTT.

The V gene is TRBV6-5, the J gene TRBJ1-2; 8 bases line up with TRBD1. J was trimmed by 6 bases and V by 5 bases; bases with no gene match: 5. CDR1 is MNHEY, CDR2 SVGAGI, per germline. The CDR3 extends over 13 amino acids. CDR3 nucleotide sequence: TGTGCCAGCAGTCGGGACAGGTGGAATGGCTACACCTTC. It encodes CASSRDRWNGYTF.

V and J are TRBV4-2 and TRBJ1-2, with D uncertain. Trimming pared 1 base from V and 1 base from J, leaving 7 bases between. The germline V gene has CDR1 LGHNA and CDR2 YNFKEQ. This CDR3 spans 14 amino acids. The CDR3 sequence is CASSQGWLNYGYTF. The DNA for the CDR3 is TGTGCCAGCAGCCAAGGGTGGCTTAACTATGGCTACACCTTC.

The chain combines TRBV11-3 with TRBJ2-6, with 7 bases fitting TRBD1. Germline loops: CDR1 SGHNT, CDR2 YENEEA. The length of the CDR3 is 18 residues. With V trimmed by 5 bases and J by 0 bases, 10 bases remained unmatched. The CDR3 coding sequence is TGTGCCAGCAGCACCTGGGACAGCCATTTCTCTGGGGCCAACGTCCTGACTTTC. Protein: CASSTWDSHFSGANVLTF.

V and J are TRBV3-1 (or the pseudogene TRBV3-2) and TRBJ1-4; 7 bases fit TRBD1. V trimming: 4 bases; J trimming: 8 bases; junction bases outside the gene matches: 7. This CDR3 contains 14 residues. Germline CDR1 LGHDT, CDR2 YNNKEL (reference sequence). CDR3 bases: TGTGCCAGCAGCCCGGGACAGCTTTGGGAAAAACTGTTTTTT. Translating it yields CASSPGQLWEKLFF.